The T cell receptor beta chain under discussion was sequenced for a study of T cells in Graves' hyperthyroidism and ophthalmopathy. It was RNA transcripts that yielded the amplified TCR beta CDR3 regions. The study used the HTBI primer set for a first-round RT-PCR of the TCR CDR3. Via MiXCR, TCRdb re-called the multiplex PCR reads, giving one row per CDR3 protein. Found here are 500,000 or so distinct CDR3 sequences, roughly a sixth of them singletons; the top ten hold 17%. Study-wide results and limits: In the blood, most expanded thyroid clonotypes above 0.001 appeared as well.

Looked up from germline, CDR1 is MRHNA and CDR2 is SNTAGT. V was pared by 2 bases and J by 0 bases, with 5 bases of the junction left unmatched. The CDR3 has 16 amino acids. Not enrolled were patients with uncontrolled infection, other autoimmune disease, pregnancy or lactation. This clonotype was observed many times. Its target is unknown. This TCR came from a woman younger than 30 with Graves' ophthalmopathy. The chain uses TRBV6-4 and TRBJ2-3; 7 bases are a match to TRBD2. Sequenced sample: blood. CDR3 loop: CASSDTAGESTDTQYF. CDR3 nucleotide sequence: TGTGCCAGCAGTGACACGGCGGGGGAGAGCACAGATACGCAGTATTTT.